A single sample gave rise to the 29 T cell receptor beta chains below, sequenced in a study of radiation and T cells in renal cell carcinoma. The time point was: blood 4 weeks post-SBRT, at nephrectomy. Indicated treatment: 15 Gy SBRT to primary tumor, nephrectomy 4 weeks later. TCRdb keeps only in-frame clones here, not all; method: immunoSEQ multiplex PCR. The table lists 150,000 to 200,000 clones, about 87% of them singletons, with roughly 10% in the top ten. The material was blood, obtained from a patient whose treatment included radiotherapy and nephrectomy. These receptors were collected from a woman aged 50 to 60 with renal cell carcinoma.

This chain connects TRBV28 to TRBJ2-1; D is unresolved. Germline-derived CDR1 and CDR2 are MDHEN and SYDVKM. The CDR3 sequence is 14 residues long. V was shortened by 3 bases and J by 5 bases, with 11 bases between the two germline ends. The CDR3 region has the DNA TGTGCCAGCAGTTTCTGGGGTGGGGACAATGAGCAGTTCTTC. Its protein product is CASSFWGGDNEQFF.

The chain recombines TRBV6-6 with TRBJ1-3; D is uncertain. The CDR3 length is 16 residues. The germline V and J ends were trimmed by 5 bases and 3 bases, with 17 bases remaining between them. Germline V gene data show CDR1 as MNHNY and CDR2 as SVGAGI (reference sequence). In DNA form, the CDR3 reads TGTGCCAGCAGTACTTCCCTTGAAGGAAATGGAAACACCATATATTTT. Its translation: CASSTSLEGNGNTIYF.

The chain recombines TRBV21-1 with TRBJ2-1; the tabulated D call, TRBD2, remains unverified against the DNA. TRBV21-1 is a listed pseudogene. CDR3 length: 14 amino acids. DNA for the CDR3: TGTGCCAGCAGTAGAGTGCGGGTTTTGGATGAGCAGTTCTTC. Protein sequence: CASSRVRVLDEQFF.

V is TRBV4-1 and J is TRBJ1-5; no reliable D call. V shed 0 bases and J shed 5 bases, with 5 bases lying between them. This CDR3 contains 13 residues. In germline, CDR1 is MGHRA, CDR2 YSYEKL. The CDR3 region is CASSQDQYQPQHF. In DNA, the CDR3 is TGCGCCAGCAGCCAAGATCAATATCAGCCCCAGCATTTT.

The J gene is TRBJ1-5, the V gene TRBV19; perhaps TRBD1 as D (5 bases). Germline loops: CDR1 LNHDA, CDR2 SQIVND (reference sequence). CDR3 length: 15 amino acids. Trimming took 1 base from V and 2 from J, leaving 9 bases between them. CDR3: CASSIVVQGNQPQHF. In DNA form, the CDR3 reads TGTGCCAGTAGTATAGTCGTACAGGGCAATCAGCCCCAGCATTTT. Filled out from reference TRBV19 and TRBJ1-5, the complete variable domain reads DGGITQSPKYLFRKEGQNVTLSCEQNLNHDAMYWYRQDPGQGLRLIYYSQIVNDFQKGDIAEGYSVSREKKESFPLTVTSAQKNPTAFYLCASSIVVQGNQPQHFGDGTRLSIL.

This chain joins TRBV12-5 and TRBJ1-2; 7 nucleotides agree with TRBD1. The V gene end was trimmed by 0 bases and the J gene end by 6 bases; junction bases not matched to a gene: 10. The CDR3 is made up of 16 amino acids. CDR1 is LGHNT, CDR2 FRNRAP, per germline. The CDR3 region is CASGLVLDRTIHGYTF. The DNA of the CDR3 is TGTGCTAGTGGTTTGGTACTGGACAGGACAATCCATGGCTACACCTTC.

CDR3 sequence: CASRSTGPIEKLFF. The CDR3, as DNA: TGTGCCAGCAGATCAACCGGGCCGATTGAAAAACTGTTTTTT. This sequence joins TRBV6-5 and TRBJ1-4; D unresolved. CDR1 MNHEY and CDR2 SVGAGI come from the germline V gene. The CDR3 loop spans 14 amino acids. Trimming removed 6 bases at V and 7 bases at J, with 15 bases between.

The genes are TRBV13 and TRBJ1-2, with D tentatively TRBD1 (5 bases). This CDR3 is 17 amino acids long. Germline CDR1 reads PRHDT; CDR2 reads FYEKMQ (reference sequence). V was trimmed by 0 bases and J by 7 bases, leaving 21 bases between them. The CDR3 reads CASSLGGVGTGPIGYTF. The CDR3, as DNA: TGTGCCAGCAGCTTAGGGGGCGTTGGGACGGGCCCGATTGGCTACACCTTC.

The rearrangement uses TRBV5-1 and TRBJ2-1; TRBD1 matches 9 bases. Looked up from germline, CDR1 is SGHRS and CDR2 is YFSETQ. The CDR3 sequence is 16 residues long. J lost 8 bases, V lost 0 bases, and 9 bases had no gene match. The CDR3 DNA is TGCGCCAGCAGCTTGGACGGGACAGGGTTTAAGGATGAGCAGTTCTTC. Residues: CASSLDGTGFKDEQFF.

The rearrangement links TRBV6-1 to TRBJ1-3, with a possible D match to TRBD1 (5 bases). The CDR3 runs to 13 residues. Per the germline V gene, CDR1 is MNHNS and CDR2 is SASEGT. The V gene lost 11 bases and the J gene lost 4 bases, with 15 bases spanning the gap. The CDR3 is CAGVGGSGNTIYF. In DNA form, the CDR3 reads TGTGCCGGAGTGGGGGGATCAGGAAACACCATATATTTT.

The chain uses TRBV18 and TRBJ2-5, with TRBD1 matching over 7 bases. Germline V lookup: CDR1 KGHSH, CDR2 LQKENI. The V and J ends lost 3 bases and 8 bases, in that order; junction bases with no gene match: 9. The CDR3 totals 14 residues. The CDR3 sequence: CASSPLDRDATQYF. For the CDR3, the DNA is TGTGCCAGCTCACCCTTAGACAGGGACGCTACCCAGTACTTC.

The rearrangement uses TRBV5-6 and TRBJ2-4; D gene uncertain. CDR3 length equals 12 residues. Per the germline V gene, CDR1 is SGHDT and CDR2 is YYEEEE. The ends were cut back, 7 bases at V and 1 base at J, with 6 bases in the middle. In nucleotides, the CDR3 is TGTGCCAGCGGGGTGGCCAAAAACATTCAGTACTTC. It translates to CASGVAKNIQYF.

CDR3 loop: CASSHGQGGQPQHF. The CDR3 DNA sequence: TGTGCCAGCAGCCACGGACAGGGTGGGCAGCCCCAGCATTTT. This rearrangement joins TRBV6-6 to TRBJ1-5; 8 nucleotides match TRBD1. With V trimmed by 6 bases and J by 7 bases, 8 bases remained unmatched. Germline V lookup: CDR1 MNHNY, CDR2 SVGAGI (reference sequence). CDR3 length: 14 amino acids.

The chain joins TRBV19 to TRBJ2-3; D not resolved. Trimming cost V 5 bases and J 4 bases, with 13 bases left between them. There are 14 residues in the CDR3. The germline V gene encodes CDR1 LNHDA and CDR2 SQIVND (reference sequence). The CDR3 nucleotides are TGTGCCAGTAGTGCCAGGATTGGGGCAGATACGCAGTATTTT. As protein: CASSARIGADTQYF.

The rearrangement uses TRBV6-1 and TRBJ1-2, with D possibly TRBD1 on 6 matching bases. The length of the CDR3 is 14 residues. The germline V gene has CDR1 MNHNS and CDR2 SASEGT. Trimming left V 4 bases short and J 2 bases short, with 11 bases between. The DNA of the CDR3 is TGTGCCAGCAGTGGTGCAGGGGTCAACTATGGCTACACCTTC. Its translation is CASSGAGVNYGYTF.

This chain joins TRBV6-5 and TRBJ1-3, with 8 bases identical to TRBD1. The CDR3 runs 15 residues. Germline lookup yields CDR1 MNHEY and CDR2 SVGAGI. V shed 4 bases, J shed 0 bases, and the junction held 2 bases outside the gene matches. DNA of the CDR3: TGTGCCAGCAGTTCCGACAGGGGCTCTGGAAACACCATATATTTT. As protein: CASSSDRGSGNTIYF.

This clone was seen a single time. The rearrangement uses TRBV18 and TRBJ1-2; no reliable D call. V dropped 3 bases and J dropped 5 bases, with 13 bases sitting between them. Looked up from germline, CDR1 is KGHSH and CDR2 is LQKENI. The CDR3 contains 14 residues. The CDR3 here is CASSPSSYAYGYTF. For the CDR3, the DNA is TGTGCCAGCTCACCCTCATCTTATGCGTATGGCTACACCTTC.

The chain couples TRBV6-6 to TRBJ1-4; 10 nucleotides match TRBD1. Germline CDR1 reads MNHNY; CDR2 reads SVGAGI (reference sequence). V lost 6 bases to trimming and J lost 5 bases; unmatched junction nucleotides: 6. CDR3 length equals 15 residues. As DNA, the CDR3 is TGTGCCAGCAGCTTAGTGGACAGGGGGAATGAAAAACTGTTTTTT. Translation: CASSLVDRGNEKLFF.

J is TRBJ1-3 and V is TRBV6-5; TRBD1 matches at 7 bases. The CDR3 is 14 residues long. The germline CDR1 and CDR2 sequences are MNHEY and SVGAGI. V trimming: 4 bases; J trimming: 1 base; junction bases outside the gene matches: 1. This CDR3 reads CASSSGGSGNTIYF. In nucleotides, the CDR3 is TGTGCCAGCAGTTCAGGGGGATCTGGAAACACCATATATTTT.

This chain joins TRBV18 and TRBJ2-7; the D call may be TRBD1 or TRBD2 (6 bases each). The germline V gene has CDR1 KGHSH and CDR2 LQKENI. This CDR3 is 15 amino acids long. The V and J ends lost 3 bases and 7 bases respectively, with 19 bases between them. The CDR3 here is CASSPQTGGPGEQYF. CDR3 DNA sequence: TGTGCCAGCTCACCCCAGACTGGGGGGCCGGGTGAGCAGTACTTC.

The rearrangement uses TRBV4-3 and TRBJ1-2, with 7 nucleotides matching TRBD1. Looked up from germline, CDR1 is LGHNA and CDR2 is YSLEER. This CDR3 spans 14 amino acids. Unmatched junction bases numbered 5, after V lost 2 bases and J lost 5 bases. The CDR3 reads CASSQKGQIYGYTF. In DNA, the CDR3 is TGCGCCAGCAGCCAAAAGGGACAGATTTATGGCTACACCTTC.

CDR3 in DNA: TGTGCCAGCAGTTACAGGGGGCGAGGGGAGCTGTTTTTT. This gives the protein CASSYRGRGELFF. The chain combines TRBV6-6 with TRBJ2-2, with TRBD1 matching 7 bases. The CDR3 extends over 13 amino acids. The germline V gene has CDR1 MNHNY and CDR2 SVGAGI (reference sequence). J lost 8 bases, V lost 2 bases, and 2 bases had no gene match.

The chain joins TRBV5-4 to TRBJ2-7; maybe TRBD1 (5 bases). The germline V gene has CDR1 SGHNT and CDR2 YYREEE (reference sequence). V lost 2 bases and J lost 7, with 10 bases in between. The CDR3 loop spans 12 amino acids. Here the CDR3 DNA reads TGTGCCAGCAGCTTACCAGGGCTGGAGCAGTACTTC. Protein: CASSLPGLEQYF. The full variable domain, rest sourced from reference TRBV5-4 and TRBJ2-7, is ETGVTQSPTHLIKTRGQQVTLRCSSQSGHNTVSWYQQALGQGPQFIFQYYREEENGRGNFPPRFSGLQFPNYSSELNVNALELDDSALYLCASSLPGLEQYFGPGTRLTVT.

The chain carries TRBV7-2 and TRBJ1-1, with D perhaps matching TRBD1 (5 bases). The germline V and J ends were trimmed by 5 bases and 1 base, with 8 bases remaining between them. Germline V lookup: CDR1 SGHTA, CDR2 FQGNSA. The CDR3 consists of 13 residues. The CDR3: CASSHQGNTEAFF. Here the CDR3 DNA reads TGTGCCAGCAGCCATCAGGGGAACACTGAAGCTTTCTTT.

This clone was picked up one time. V gene TRBV25-1 combines with J gene TRBJ1-1; no definite D call. The V end was cut by 5 bases, the J end by 4 bases, with 17 bases between. This CDR3 has 15 amino acids. The germline gives CDR1 MGHDK, CDR2 SYGVNS. CDR3 region: CASSREAGLGTEAFF. CDR3 DNA sequence: TGTGCCAGCAGTCGAGAAGCGGGTTTGGGCACTGAAGCTTTCTTT.

This rearrangement joins TRBV9 to TRBJ1-2; D remains unclear. V lost 3 bases and J 5 bases, leaving 11 bases between the germline ends. The germline V gene has CDR1 SGDLS and CDR2 YYNGEE. The CDR3 is made up of 13 amino acids. Here the CDR3 DNA reads TGTGCCAGCAGCGACCTAACATCTTATGGCTACACCTTC. This translates into CASSDLTSYGYTF.

J is TRBJ1-5 and V is TRBV19; D is undetermined. Germline V lookup: CDR1 LNHDA, CDR2 SQIVND (reference sequence). Trimming cost V 5 bases and J 4 bases, with 6 bases left between them. This CDR3 spans 12 amino acids. CDR3 in DNA: TGTGCCAGTAGTCCCCAGAATCAGCCCCAGCATTTT. Translated, it gives CASSPQNQPQHF.

The DNA of the CDR3 is TGCAGCGTAGCGCGACAAGTCTCCTACGAGCAGTACTTC. Protein product: CSVARQVSYEQYF. The rearrangement joins TRBV29-1 to TRBJ2-7; D is unclear. The germline V gene encodes CDR1 SQVTM and CDR2 ANQGSEA. This CDR3 comprises 13 residues. Trimming took off 6 bases at V and 0 bases at J, with 12 bases between the two ends.

The chain links TRBV6-1 to TRBJ1-1, with a possible D match to TRBD1 (5 bases). The CDR3 length is 14 residues. Trimming took 4 bases from V and 0 from J, leaving 9 bases between them. The germline CDR1 and CDR2 sequences are MNHNS and SASEGT. The CDR3 reads CASSVGALNTEAFF. The CDR3 DNA reads TGTGCCAGCAGTGTAGGGGCCCTGAACACTGAAGCTTTCTTT.